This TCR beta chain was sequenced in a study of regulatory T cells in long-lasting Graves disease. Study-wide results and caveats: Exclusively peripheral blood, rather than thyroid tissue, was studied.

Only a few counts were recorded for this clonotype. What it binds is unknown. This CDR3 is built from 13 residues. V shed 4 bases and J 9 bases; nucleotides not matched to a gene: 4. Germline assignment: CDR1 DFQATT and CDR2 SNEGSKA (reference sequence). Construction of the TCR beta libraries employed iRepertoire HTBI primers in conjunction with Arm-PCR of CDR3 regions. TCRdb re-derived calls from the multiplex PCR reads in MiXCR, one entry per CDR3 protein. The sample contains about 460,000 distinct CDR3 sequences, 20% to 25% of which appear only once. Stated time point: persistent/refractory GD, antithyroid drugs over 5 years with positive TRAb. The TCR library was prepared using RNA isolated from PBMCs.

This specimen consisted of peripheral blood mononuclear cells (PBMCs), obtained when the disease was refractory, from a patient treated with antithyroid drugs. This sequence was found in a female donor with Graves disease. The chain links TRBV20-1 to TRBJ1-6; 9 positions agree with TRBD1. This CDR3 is CSANTGGGSPLHF. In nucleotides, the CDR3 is TGCAGTGCTAATACAGGGGGCGGTTCACCCCTCCACTTT.